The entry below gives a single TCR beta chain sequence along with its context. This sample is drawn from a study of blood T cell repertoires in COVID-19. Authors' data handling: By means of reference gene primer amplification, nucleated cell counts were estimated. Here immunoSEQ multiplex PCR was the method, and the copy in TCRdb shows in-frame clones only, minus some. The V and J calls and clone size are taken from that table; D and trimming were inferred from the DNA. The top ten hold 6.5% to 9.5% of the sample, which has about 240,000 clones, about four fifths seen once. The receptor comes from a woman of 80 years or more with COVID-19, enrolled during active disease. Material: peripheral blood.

The CDR3 DNA is TGTGCCTGGAGTGAGGGACAGAGCAATCAGCCCCAGCATTTT. The encoded protein is CAWSEGQSNQPQHF. The chain has TRBV30 and TRBJ1-5; 7 bases agree with TRBD1. The CDR3 length is 14 residues. Germline assignment: CDR1 GTSNPN and CDR2 SVGIG (reference sequence). J lost 1 base, V lost 1 base, and 1 base had no gene match.